This TCR beta chain was retrieved from a study of beta chain features in type 1 diabetes. Study results and limitations: Unsettled here was the matter of whether HLA type influences TCRB rearrangement. TCRB repertoires of naive, central memory and Treg cells appeared more similar among patients than among healthy donors.

Of the isolated RNA, all was reverse transcribed, and so the sequenced material was expressed TCRB transcripts. The table came from immunoSEQ multiplex PCR; TCRdb's copy has only in-frame clones and leaves some out. The sample lists 300,000 to 450,000 clones, roughly an eighth seen once, with about 0.018% in the top ten. The germline CDR1 and CDR2 sequences are MDHEN and SYDVKM. The germline V and J ends were trimmed by 4 bases and 9 bases, with 16 bases remaining between them. The CDR3 runs to 13 residues. This clone was recorded a few times. Antigen unknown. About 120 mL of blood, on average, came from one heparinised draw per donor.

The sample consisted of naive CD4+ T cells from blood. The V call is TRBV28, the J call TRBJ2-7; a weak D match, TRBD1 (5 bases). The origin of this receptor is a young man in good health. This CDR3 reads CASSSATVAVQYF. Written as DNA, the CDR3 is TGTGCCAGCAGTTCCGCGACAGTGGCGGTGCAGTACTTC.